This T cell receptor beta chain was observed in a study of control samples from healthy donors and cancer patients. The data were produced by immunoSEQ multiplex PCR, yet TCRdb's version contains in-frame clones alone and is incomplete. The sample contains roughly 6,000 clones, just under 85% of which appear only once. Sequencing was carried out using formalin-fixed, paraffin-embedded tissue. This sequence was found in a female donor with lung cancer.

Written as DNA, the CDR3 is TGTGCCAGCAGAAGCGGGAGAATGACCAACGAGCAGTACTTC. Protein product: CASRSGRMTNEQYF. This chain uses TRBV6-5 with TRBJ2-7, with 8 bases lining up with TRBD2. Unmatched junction bases numbered 9, after V lost 6 bases and J lost 5 bases. From germline, CDR1 is MNHEY and CDR2 SVGAGI. The CDR3 extends over 14 amino acids.